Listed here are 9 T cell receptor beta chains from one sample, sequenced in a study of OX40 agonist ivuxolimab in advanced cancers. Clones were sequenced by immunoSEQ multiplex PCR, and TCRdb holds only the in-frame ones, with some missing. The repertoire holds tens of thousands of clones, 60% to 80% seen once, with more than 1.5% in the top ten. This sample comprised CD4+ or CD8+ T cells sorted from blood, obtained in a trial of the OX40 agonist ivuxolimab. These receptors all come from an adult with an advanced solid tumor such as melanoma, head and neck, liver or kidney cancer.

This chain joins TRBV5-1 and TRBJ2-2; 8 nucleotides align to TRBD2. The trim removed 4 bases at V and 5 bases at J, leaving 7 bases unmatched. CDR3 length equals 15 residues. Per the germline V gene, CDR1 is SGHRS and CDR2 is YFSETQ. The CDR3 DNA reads TGCGCCAGCAGCCTAAGCGGGGGTTGGACCGGGGAGCTGTTTTTT. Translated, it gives CASSLSGGWTGELFF.

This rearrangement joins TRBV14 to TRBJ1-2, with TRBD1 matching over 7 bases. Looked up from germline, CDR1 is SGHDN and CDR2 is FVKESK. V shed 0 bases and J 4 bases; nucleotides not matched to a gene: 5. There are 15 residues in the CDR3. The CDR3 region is CASSQEQGQSYGYTF. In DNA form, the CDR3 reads TGTGCCAGCAGCCAAGAACAGGGACAGAGCTATGGCTACACCTTC.

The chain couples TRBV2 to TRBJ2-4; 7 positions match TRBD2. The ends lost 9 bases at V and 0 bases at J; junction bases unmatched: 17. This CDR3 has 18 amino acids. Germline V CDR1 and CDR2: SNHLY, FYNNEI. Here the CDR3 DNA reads TGTGCCAGTCAGATAGGCGGGAGATTTGGACTAGCCAAAAACATTCAGTACTTC. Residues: CASQIGGRFGLAKNIQYF.

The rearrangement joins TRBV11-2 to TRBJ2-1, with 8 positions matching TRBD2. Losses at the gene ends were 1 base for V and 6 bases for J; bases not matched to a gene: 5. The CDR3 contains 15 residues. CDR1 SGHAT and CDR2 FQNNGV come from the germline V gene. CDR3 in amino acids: CASSLGAGGFNEQFF. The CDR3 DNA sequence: TGTGCCAGCAGCTTAGGGGCGGGGGGATTCAATGAGCAGTTCTTC.

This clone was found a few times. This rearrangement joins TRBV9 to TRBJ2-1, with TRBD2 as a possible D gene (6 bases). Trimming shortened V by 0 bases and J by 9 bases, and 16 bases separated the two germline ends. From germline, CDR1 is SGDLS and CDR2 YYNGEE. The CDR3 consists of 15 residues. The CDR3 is CASSVGTKRGTEQFF. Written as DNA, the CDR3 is TGTGCCAGCAGCGTAGGGACTAAACGGGGCACTGAGCAGTTCTTC.

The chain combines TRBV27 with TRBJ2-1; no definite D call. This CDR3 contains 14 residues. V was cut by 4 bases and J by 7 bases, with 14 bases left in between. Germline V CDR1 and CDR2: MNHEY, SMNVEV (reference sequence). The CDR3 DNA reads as TGTGCCAGCAGTTCCCCTAACCACCATAATGAGCAGTTCTTC. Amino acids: CASSSPNHHNEQFF.

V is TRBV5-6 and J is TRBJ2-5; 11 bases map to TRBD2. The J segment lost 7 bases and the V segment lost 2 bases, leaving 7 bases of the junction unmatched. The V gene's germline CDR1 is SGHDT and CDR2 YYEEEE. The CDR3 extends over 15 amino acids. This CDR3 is CASSFITSGGGTQYF. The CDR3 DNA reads TGTGCCAGCAGCTTTATCACTAGCGGGGGTGGGACCCAGTACTTC.

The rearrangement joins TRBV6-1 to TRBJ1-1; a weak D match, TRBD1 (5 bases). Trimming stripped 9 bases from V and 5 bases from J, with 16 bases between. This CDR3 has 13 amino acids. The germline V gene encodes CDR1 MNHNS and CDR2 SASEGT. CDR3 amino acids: CASSRGLETEAFF. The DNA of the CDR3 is TGTGCCAGTTCGAGGGGACTGGAAACTGAAGCTTTCTTT.

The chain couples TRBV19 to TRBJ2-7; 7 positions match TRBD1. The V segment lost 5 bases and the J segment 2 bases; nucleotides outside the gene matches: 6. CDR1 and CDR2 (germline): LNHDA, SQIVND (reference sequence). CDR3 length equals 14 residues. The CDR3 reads CASSSTGTTYEQYF. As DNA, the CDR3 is TGTGCCAGTAGTTCGACAGGGACCACCTACGAGCAGTACTTC.